This TCR beta chain originates from a study of blood T cell repertoires in COVID-19 (dated by TCRdb to the early 2020s). Concerning the study at large: Samples from collaborators originated in the United States, Italy and Spain and spanned both the acute and convalescent phases of COVID-19. Samples came from the ongoing ImmuneRACE study (first 160 participants) plus 1,254 subjects from 6 global collaborators. Where HLA class I and class II types were available, the types were taken from metadata supplied by the sample provider, not from assay-based typing. The prospective study material was composed of cDNA or gDNA derived from T cells, B-cell-depleted T cells, or PBMCs. A freely available public database, intended as a resource for researchers studying the immune response to SARS-CoV-2, is where the repertoires were released. Sample metadata almost always included a de-identified subject ID, COVID-19 status, age in years and sex. Deeply sampled blood TCRbeta repertoires from subjects exposed to, actively infected with, or recovered from COVID-19 were included in the dataset.

Findings and caveats that apply to the study as a whole: The quantity of clinical and demographic metadata differed by source and by participant and was supplied without curation.

Regarding this clone: Its antigen specificity is not known. No base quality values were provided; no much bigger clone lies one nucleotide off.

In the prospective study, participants were roughly 18 to 100 years old, resided in 24 geographic areas of the United States, and were enrolled through a virtual design. In the prospective study, cohorts were assigned on the basis of participant-reported clinical history obtained from a screening survey and a study questionnaire. Mobile phlebotomists in the prospective study collected whole blood, serum and a nasopharyngeal or oropharyngeal swab from every participant. Prospective study participants could optionally give additional blood draws and questionnaires over an approximately 2-month period. Before DNA extraction, blood samples from the prospective study were shipped at room temperature or frozen. The immunoSEQ Assay, a bias-controlled multiplex PCR, was used to amplify TCRbeta CDR3 regions from genomic DNA. On the authors' methods: Nucleated cell counts per sample were estimated from amplification of reference gene primers within the assay. To quantify the absolute abundance of each unique TCRbeta CDR3 rearrangement, sequence reads were collapsed and filtered. For each sample, productive Simpson clonality was calculated by taking the square root of Simpson's diversity index across productive rearrangements. Here the immuneACCESS table is served through TCRdb, limited to in-frame sequences with V and J called. Missing clones are a known gap in these copies; in checked studies unresolved V genes cover under half, and the rest lacks a known reason. That table is the source of V, J and clone size, and D and trimming were worked out from the DNA. The sample yields approximately 140,000 clones; roughly 88% were counted once. The top ten constitute 0.95% to 1.5% of the sample.

The sequence was obtained from a woman aged 25 to 45 with acute COVID-19. What was sequenced was PBMCs or T cells enriched from blood (not recorded which).

The DNA sequence reads TGTGCCAGCAGCTTACAGGGGAGCAGCTCCTACGAGCAGTACTTC. Its translation is CASSLQGSSSYEQYF. The rearrangement joined TRBV7-2 to TRBJ2-7; a tentative D call is TRBD1 (6 bases match). The CDR3 contains 15 residues, cysteine and phenylalanine counted. Only the CDR3 part of the read is kept: 45 bases, read in frame from the first base. V is shortened by 2 bases, J by 0 bases, and the region joining them spans 11 bases. Taken from the germline V gene, the CDR1 and CDR2 loops are SGHTA and FQGNSA.